The following is a T cell receptor beta chain sequence with its context. The antigen remains unidentified. These data originate in a study of CD8 T cells in Susac syndrome. Study-level background: Clinical remission applied to fewer than ten sequenced Susac syndrome patients, and about six had active disease. Study findings and constraints: Among people with Susac, CD8+ clonal expansion was greatest in TEMRA cells and active patients.

An input of about 0.5 to 1 ug of RNA was subjected to reverse transcription using random hexamers. The amplification used immunoSEQ multiplex PCR on TCR beta CDR3; it spanned 54 Vbeta and 13 Jbeta. TCRdb reanalysed the immunoSEQ multiplex PCR reads using MiXCR and keeps one entry per CDR3 protein. Of 75,000 to 95,000 distinct CDR3 sequences in the sample, 85% to 95% are singletons; the top ten hold roughly 0.44%. This CDR3 spans 17 amino acids. CDR1 and CDR2 (germline): SGHRS, YFSETQ. Trimming pared 0 bases from V and 4 bases from J, leaving 16 bases between. This sequence originates from a human donor with Susac syndrome. The source material was CD8+ T cells from PBMCs. The chain joins TRBV5-1 to TRBJ2-2, with D perhaps matching TRBD1 (6 bases). CDR3 sequence (DNA): TGCGCCAGCAGCTTGGATCCACAGGGTTTGCTCACCGGGGAGCTGTTTTTT. As protein: CASSLDPQGLLTGELFF.